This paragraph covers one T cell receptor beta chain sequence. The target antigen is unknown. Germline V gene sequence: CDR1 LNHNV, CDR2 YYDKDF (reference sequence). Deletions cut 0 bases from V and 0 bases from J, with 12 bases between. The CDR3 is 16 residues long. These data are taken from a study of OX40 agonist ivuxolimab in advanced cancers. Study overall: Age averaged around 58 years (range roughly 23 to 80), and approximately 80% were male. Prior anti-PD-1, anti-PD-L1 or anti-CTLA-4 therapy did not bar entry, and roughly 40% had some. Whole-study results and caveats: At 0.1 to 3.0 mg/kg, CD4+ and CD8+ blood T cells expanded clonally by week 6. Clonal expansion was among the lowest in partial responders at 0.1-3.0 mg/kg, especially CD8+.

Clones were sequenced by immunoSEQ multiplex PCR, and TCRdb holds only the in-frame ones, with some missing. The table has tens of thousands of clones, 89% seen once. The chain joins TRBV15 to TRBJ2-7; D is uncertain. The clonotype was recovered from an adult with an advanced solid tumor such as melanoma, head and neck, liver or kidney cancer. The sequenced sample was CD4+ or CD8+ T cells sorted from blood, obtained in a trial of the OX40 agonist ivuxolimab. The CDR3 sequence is CATSRERSLNSYEQYF. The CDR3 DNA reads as TGTGCCACCAGCAGAGAGAGAAGTCTGAACTCCTACGAGCAGTACTTC. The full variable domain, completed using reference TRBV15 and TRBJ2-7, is DAMVIQNPRYQVTQFGKPVTLSCSQTLNHNVMYWYQQKSSQAPKLLFHYYDKDFNNEADTPDNFQSRRPNTSFCFLDIRSPGLGDTAMYLCATSRERSLNSYEQYFGPGTRLTVT.